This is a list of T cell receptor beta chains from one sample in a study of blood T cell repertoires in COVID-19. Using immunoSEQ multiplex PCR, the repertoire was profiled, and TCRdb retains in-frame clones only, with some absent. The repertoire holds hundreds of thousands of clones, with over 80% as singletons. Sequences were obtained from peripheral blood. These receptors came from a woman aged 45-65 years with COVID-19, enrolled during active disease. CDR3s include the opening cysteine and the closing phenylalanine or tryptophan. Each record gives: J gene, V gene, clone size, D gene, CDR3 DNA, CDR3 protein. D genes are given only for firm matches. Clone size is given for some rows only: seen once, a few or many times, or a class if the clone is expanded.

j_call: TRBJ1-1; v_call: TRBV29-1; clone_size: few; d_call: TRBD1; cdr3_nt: TGCAGCGTTGGGGGACAGGGGTTGAACACTGAAGCTTTCTTT; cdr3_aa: CSVGGQGLNTEAFF
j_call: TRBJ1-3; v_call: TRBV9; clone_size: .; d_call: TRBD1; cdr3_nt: TGTGCCAGCAGCGCGATCCCGGGACAGGAGAAAATGGGCTCTGGAAACACCATATATTTT; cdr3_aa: CASSAIPGQEKMGSGNTIYF
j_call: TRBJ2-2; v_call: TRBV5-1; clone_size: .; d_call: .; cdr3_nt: TGCGCCAGCAGCTCAACGAACACCGGGGAGCTGTTTTTT; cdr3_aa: CASSSTNTGELFF
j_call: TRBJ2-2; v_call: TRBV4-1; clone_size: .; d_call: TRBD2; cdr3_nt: TGCGCCAGCAGCCAAGGACTAGCGGGAGGTTACACCGGGGAGCTGTTTTTT; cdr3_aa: CASSQGLAGGYTGELFF
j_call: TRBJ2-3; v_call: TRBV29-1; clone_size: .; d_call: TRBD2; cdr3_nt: TGCAGCGTGATGGGACTAGCCCCAGATACGCAGTATTTT; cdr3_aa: CSVMGLAPDTQYF
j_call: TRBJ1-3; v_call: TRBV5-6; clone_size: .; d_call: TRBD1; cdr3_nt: TGTGCCAGCAGCTTTTTTGAGGGCAGGGGGTCTGGAAACACCATATATTTT; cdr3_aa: CASSFFEGRGSGNTIYF
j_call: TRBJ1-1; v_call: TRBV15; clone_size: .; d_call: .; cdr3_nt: TGTGCCACCAGCAGAGTGGTAGAAAAGGCTTTCTTT; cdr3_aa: CATSRVVEKAFF
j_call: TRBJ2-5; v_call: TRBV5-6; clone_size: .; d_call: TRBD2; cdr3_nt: TGTGCCAGCAGCTTGCCGGGACTAGCGGGAGAAGAGACCCAGTACTTC; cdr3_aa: CASSLPGLAGEETQYF
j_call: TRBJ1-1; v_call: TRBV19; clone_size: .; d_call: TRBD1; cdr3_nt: TGTGCCAGTACCCAAGACAGGGGGAACACTGAAGCTTTCTTT; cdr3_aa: CASTQDRGNTEAFF
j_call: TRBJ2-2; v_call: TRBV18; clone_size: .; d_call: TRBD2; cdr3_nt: TGTGCCAGCTCACCAAAGAATAGCGGGAGGAAGAACACCGGGGAGCTGTTTTTT; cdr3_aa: CASSPKNSGRKNTGELFF
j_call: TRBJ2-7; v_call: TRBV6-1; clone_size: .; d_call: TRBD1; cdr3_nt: TGTGCCAGCAGTGAAAGACAGGGGGGCCCCTACGAGCAGTACTTC; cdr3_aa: CASSERQGGPYEQYF
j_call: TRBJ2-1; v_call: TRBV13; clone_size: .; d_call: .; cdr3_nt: TGTGCCAGCAGCTTACCCGGGAGAGGGCAGTTCTTC; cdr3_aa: CASSLPGRGQFF
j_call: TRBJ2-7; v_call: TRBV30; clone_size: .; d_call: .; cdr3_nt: TGTGCCTGGATAAATCTCTACGAGCAGTACTTC; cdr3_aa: CAWINLYEQYF
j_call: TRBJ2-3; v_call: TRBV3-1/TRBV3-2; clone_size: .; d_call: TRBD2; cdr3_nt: TGTGCCAGCAGCCAAGATTTTTATGGTAGCGGGAGGGCAGATACGCAGTATTTT; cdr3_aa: CASSQDFYGSGRADTQYF
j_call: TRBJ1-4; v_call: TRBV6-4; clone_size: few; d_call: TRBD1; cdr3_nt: TGTGCCAGCAGTGACTCGGGACAGGGGGGAGGAAAACTGTTTTTT; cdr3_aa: CASSDSGQGGGKLFF
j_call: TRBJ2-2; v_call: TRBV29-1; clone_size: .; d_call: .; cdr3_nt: TGCAGCGTTGCCCATCCACAACTAGAGGCCGGGGAGCTGTTTTTT; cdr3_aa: CSVAHPQLEAGELFF
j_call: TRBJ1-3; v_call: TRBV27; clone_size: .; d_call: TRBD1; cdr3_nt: TGTGCCAGCAGTGAGACAGGGGGCGCCGGTGGAAACACCATATATTTT; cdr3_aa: CASSETGGAGGNTIYF
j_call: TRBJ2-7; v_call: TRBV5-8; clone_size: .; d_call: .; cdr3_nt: TGTGCCAGCAGCTTAAGACAGTTTTCCTACGAGCAGTACTTC; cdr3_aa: CASSLRQFSYEQYF
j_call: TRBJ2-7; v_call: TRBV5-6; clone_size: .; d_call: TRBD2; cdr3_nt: TGTGCCAGCAGTCGACTAGCGGGAGGCGAGCAGTACTTC; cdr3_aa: CASSRLAGGEQYF
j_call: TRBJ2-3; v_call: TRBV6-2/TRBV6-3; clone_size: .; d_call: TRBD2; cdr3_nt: TGTGCCAGCAGTACCCCCGCTAGCGGGGCACGGTCAGATACGCAGTATTTT; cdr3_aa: CASSTPASGARSDTQYF
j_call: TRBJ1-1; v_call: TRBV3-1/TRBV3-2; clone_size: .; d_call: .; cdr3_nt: TGTGCCAGCAGCATAATTATGGGACAGAACACTGAAGCTTTCTTT; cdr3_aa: CASSIIMGQNTEAFF
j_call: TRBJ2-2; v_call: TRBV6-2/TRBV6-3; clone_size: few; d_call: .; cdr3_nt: TGTGCCAGCAGTCCCCGAGCAGGTCTCGGGGAGCTGTTTTTT; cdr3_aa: CASSPRAGLGELFF
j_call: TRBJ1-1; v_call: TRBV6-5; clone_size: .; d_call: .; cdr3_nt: TGTGCCAGCAGGCGAACAGGGCAGGCGAACACTGAAGCTTTCTTT; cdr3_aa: CASRRTGQANTEAFF
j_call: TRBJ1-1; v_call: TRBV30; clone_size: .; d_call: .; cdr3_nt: TGTGCCCTCTTGGGGCGATTCATGAACACTGAAGCTTTCTTT; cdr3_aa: CALLGRFMNTEAFF
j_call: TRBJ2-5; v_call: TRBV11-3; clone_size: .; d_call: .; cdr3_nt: TGTGCCAGCAGCTTAAGGGGGGGCCGGGTTCCGACCCAGTACTTC; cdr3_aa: CASSLRGGRVPTQYF
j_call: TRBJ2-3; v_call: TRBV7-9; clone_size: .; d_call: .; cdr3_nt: TGTGCCAGCAGCTTAGAACACAGGGCCGCTACGCAGTATTTT; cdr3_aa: CASSLEHRAATQYF
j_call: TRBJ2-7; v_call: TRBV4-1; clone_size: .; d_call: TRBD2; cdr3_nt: TGCGCCAGCAGCCAAGATCCATTACTAGCGGGAGAAAAAGACGAGCAGTACTTC; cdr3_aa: CASSQDPLLAGEKDEQYF
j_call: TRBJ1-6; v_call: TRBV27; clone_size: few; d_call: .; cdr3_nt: TGTGCCAGCAGTTTATCTCCCAGGGGTGATAATTCACCCCTCCACTTT; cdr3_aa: CASSLSPRGDNSPLHF
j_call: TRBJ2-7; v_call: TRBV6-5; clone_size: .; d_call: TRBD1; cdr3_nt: TGTGCCAGCAGTTACTCACGGGACAGACTTTACGAGCAGTACTTC; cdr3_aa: CASSYSRDRLYEQYF
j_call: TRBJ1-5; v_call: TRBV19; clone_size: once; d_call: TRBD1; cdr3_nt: TGTGCCAGTAGTACGGGACAGACCTACAATCAGCCCCAGCATTTT; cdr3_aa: CASSTGQTYNQPQHF
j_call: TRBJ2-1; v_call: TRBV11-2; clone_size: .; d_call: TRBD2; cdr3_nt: TGTGCCAGCAGCTGGGGAGGAACGAGCGGGAGAGAGCAGTTCTTC; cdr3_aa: CASSWGGTSGREQFF
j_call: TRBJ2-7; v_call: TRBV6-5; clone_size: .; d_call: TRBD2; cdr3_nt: TGTGCCAGCAGTAAGCGGGAGGGCCCCTACGAGCAGTACTTC; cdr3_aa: CASSKREGPYEQYF
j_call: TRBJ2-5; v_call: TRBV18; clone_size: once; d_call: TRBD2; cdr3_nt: TGTGCCAGCTCACCGGGACTAGCGGGAGTATGGACCCAGTACTTC; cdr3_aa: CASSPGLAGVWTQYF
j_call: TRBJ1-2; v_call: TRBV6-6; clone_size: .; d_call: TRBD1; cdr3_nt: TGTGCCAGCAGAGACAGGGATCCGATTTATGGCTACACCTTC; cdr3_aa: CASRDRDPIYGYTF
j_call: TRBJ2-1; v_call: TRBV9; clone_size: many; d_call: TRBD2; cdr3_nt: TGTGCCAGCAGCAGACGACTAGCGGGAGGTGCCTCCTACAATGAGCAGTTCTTC; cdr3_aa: CASSRRLAGGASYNEQFF
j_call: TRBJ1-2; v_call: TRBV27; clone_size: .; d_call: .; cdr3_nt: TGTGCCAGCAGATTGGGGATAGGACAACGTTATGGCTACACCTTC; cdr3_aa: CASRLGIGQRYGYTF
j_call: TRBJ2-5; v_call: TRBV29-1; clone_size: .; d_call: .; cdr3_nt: TGCAGCGCCGACCAGGGAATCCAAGAGACCCAGTACTTC; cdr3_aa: CSADQGIQETQYF
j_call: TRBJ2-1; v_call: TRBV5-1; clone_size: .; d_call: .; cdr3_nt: TGCGCCAGCAATTTTCGGGGAGTTCTCGACGATGAGCAGTTCTTC; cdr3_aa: CASNFRGVLDDEQFF
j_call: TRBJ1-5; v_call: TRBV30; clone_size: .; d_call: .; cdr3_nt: TGTGCCTGGAGTCCGGGACACCTTAGCAATCAGCCCCAGCATTTT; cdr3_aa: CAWSPGHLSNQPQHF
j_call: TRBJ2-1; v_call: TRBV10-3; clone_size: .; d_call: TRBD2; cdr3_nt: TGTGCCATCAGCGAAGCGGGGACCCCCGGCCAGGATGAGCAGTTCTTC; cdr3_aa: CAISEAGTPGQDEQFF
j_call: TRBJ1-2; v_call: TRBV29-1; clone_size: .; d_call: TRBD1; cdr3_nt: TGCAGCGTTGATCCACAGGGGGCGCAAGGCTACACCTTC; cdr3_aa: CSVDPQGAQGYTF
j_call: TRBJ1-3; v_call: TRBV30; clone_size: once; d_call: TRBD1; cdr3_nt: TGTGCCTGGAGTACAGGGGTCTCTGGAAACACCATATATTTT; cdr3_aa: CAWSTGVSGNTIYF
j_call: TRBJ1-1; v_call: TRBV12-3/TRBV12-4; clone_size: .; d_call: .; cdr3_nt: TGTGCCAGCAGCCAGGACACGCGAAAAGAAGCTTTCTTT; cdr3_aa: CASSQDTRKEAFF
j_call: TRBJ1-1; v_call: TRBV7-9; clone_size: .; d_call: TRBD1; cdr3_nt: TGTGCCAGCAGGGTAGGGACAGTGAACACTGAAGCTTTCTTT; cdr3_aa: CASRVGTVNTEAFF
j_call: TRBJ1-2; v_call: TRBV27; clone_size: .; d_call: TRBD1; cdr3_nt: TGTGCCAGCAGTTTAAGGGACAGGGGCACCTATGGCTACACCTTC; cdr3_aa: CASSLRDRGTYGYTF
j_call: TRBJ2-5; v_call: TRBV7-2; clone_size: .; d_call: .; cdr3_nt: TGTGCCAGCAGCTTTCCCTACGAGAGGACCCAGTACTTC; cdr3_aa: CASSFPYERTQYF
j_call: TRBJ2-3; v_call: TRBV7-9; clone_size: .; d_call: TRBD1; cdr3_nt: TGTGCCAGCAGCCCAGGGACAGGGTCCACAGATACGCAGTATTTT; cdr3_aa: CASSPGTGSTDTQYF
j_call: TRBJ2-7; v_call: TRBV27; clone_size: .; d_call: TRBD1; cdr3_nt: TGTGCCAGCGCGATCGGACAGGGGACGTACGAGCAGTACTTC; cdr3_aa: CASAIGQGTYEQYF
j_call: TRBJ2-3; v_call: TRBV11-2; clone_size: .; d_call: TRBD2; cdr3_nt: TGTGCCAGCAGCTCAGCGGCGGGAGGGCCAGATACGCAGTATTTT; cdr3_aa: CASSSAAGGPDTQYF
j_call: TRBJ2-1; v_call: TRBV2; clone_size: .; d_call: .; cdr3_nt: TGTGCCAGCAGTGAGGTTAGCGGTATTCAACATGAGCAGTTCTTC; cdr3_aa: CASSEVSGIQHEQFF
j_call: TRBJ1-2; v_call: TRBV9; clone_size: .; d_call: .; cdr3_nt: TGTGCCAGCAGCGTAGCTACTGTGAATAACTATGGCTACACCTTC; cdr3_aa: CASSVATVNNYGYTF
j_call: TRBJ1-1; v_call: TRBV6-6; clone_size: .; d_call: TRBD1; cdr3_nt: TGTGCCAGCAGTCGCGCCGGGACAGGGACCACTGAAGCTTTCTTT; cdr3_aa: CASSRAGTGTTEAFF
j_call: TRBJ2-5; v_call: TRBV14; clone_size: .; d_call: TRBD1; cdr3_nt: TGTGCCAGCAGCTTCCGACAGGGGAGGGAGACCCAGTACTTC; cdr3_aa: CASSFRQGRETQYF
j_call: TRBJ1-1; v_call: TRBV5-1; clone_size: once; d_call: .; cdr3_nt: TGCGCCAGCAGCTTGGCTCAGGGGTCGAACACTGAAGCTTTCTTT; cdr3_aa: CASSLAQGSNTEAFF
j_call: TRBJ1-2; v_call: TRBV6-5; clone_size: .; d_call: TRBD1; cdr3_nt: TGTGCCAGCAGACGACAGGGGGCGGACTATGGCTACACCTTC; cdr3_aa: CASRRQGADYGYTF
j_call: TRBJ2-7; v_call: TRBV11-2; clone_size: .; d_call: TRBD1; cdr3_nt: TGTGCCAGCAGCCCCAGGGACAGGGTTTACGAGCAGTACTTC; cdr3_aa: CASSPRDRVYEQYF